The 27 T cell receptor beta chains below all came from one sample that was sequenced in a study of blood T cell repertoires in COVID-19. Profiled with immunoSEQ multiplex PCR; TCRdb holds only in-frame clones, not every one. Of around 250,000 clones in the sample, over 70% were seen once. Material for sequencing was PBMCs or T cells enriched from blood (not recorded which). The receptor set was obtained from a woman in her 40s who had been exposed to COVID-19.

V is TRBV3-1 (or the pseudogene TRBV3-2) and J is TRBJ1-1; 11 bases align to TRBD1. J lost 13 bases, V lost 1 base, and 5 bases had no gene match. Germline CDR1 and CDR2: LGHDT and YNNKEL (reference sequence). The CDR3 runs to 13 residues. The DNA for the CDR3 is TGTGCCAGCAGCCAAGGGGCGGGACAGGGGGTTTTCTTT. Protein sequence: CASSQGAGQGVFF.

The gene calls are TRBV19 and TRBJ1-6; no clear D. The germline V and J ends were trimmed by 3 bases and 4 bases, with 4 bases remaining between them. This CDR3 spans 13 amino acids. Germline loops: CDR1 LNHDA, CDR2 SQIVND (reference sequence). CDR3 sequence (DNA): TGTGCCAGTAGTATGTCTTATAATTCACCCCTCCACTTT. It translates to CASSMSYNSPLHF.

The V and J genes are TRBV4-2 and TRBJ1-2; no clear D gene. Germline values: CDR1 LGHNA, CDR2 YNFKEQ. Between the trimmed V and J ends, which lost 1 base and 5 bases, there was a span of 17 bases. The CDR3 totals 16 residues. The CDR3 sequence is CASSQGEGTRKYGYTF. The DNA for the CDR3 is TGTGCCAGCAGCCAAGGGGAGGGAACCCGCAAATATGGCTACACCTTC.

The rearrangement uses TRBV5-4 and TRBJ2-1; D perhaps matches TRBD2 (5 bases). Trimming pared 3 bases from V and 5 bases from J, leaving 12 bases between. Per germline, CDR1 SGHNT and CDR2 YYREEE (reference sequence). CDR3 length: 14 amino acids. CDR3: CASSSEISDNEQFF. CDR3 in DNA: TGTGCCAGCAGCTCAGAGATTAGCGACAATGAGCAGTTCTTC.

V and J are TRBV21-1 and TRBJ1-2; TRBD1, the D gene given by the table, was not confirmed from the DNA. TRBV21-1 is given as a pseudogene. CDR3 length: 16 residues. The CDR3 DNA reads as TGTGCCAGCAGCAAAGCGGGGGGACAGGGGCACTATGGCTACACCTTC. Protein product: CASSKAGGQGHYGYTF.

This chain connects TRBV19 to TRBJ1-5; 9 bases agree with TRBD1. The length of the CDR3 is 16 residues. Unmatched junction bases numbered 4, after V lost 4 bases and J lost 0 bases. Germline CDR1 reads LNHDA; CDR2 reads SQIVND (reference sequence). The CDR3 sequence is CASSKQGAGSNQPQHF. CDR3 nucleotides: TGTGCCAGTAGTAAACAGGGGGCTGGTAGCAATCAGCCCCAGCATTTT.

This clone has only one observation. The chain joins TRBV2 to TRBJ2-7; TRBD1 matches 10 bases. This CDR3 has 17 residues. Losses at the gene ends were 6 bases for V and 0 bases for J; bases not matched to a gene: 11. Germline assignment: CDR1 SNHLY and CDR2 FYNNEI. The CDR3 DNA follows: TGTGCCAGCAGGGACCGGGACAGGGGATACGGCTCCTACGAGCAGTACTTC. Translation gives CASRDRDRGYGSYEQYF.

The chain links TRBV5-1 to TRBJ2-6; TRBD2 agrees at 7 bases. This CDR3 has 16 residues. With 0 bases clipped from V and 4 bases from J, the junction kept 4 bases outside the gene matches. CDR1 is SGHRS, CDR2 YFSETQ, per germline. The CDR3 spells CASSLVAGSGANVLTF. The CDR3 DNA sequence: TGCGCCAGCAGCTTGGTAGCGGGTTCGGGGGCCAACGTCCTGACTTTC.

V gene TRBV6-1 combines with J gene TRBJ1-5; D remains ambiguous. CDR3 size: 16 residues. The ends were cut back, 4 bases at V and 1 base at J, with 14 bases in the middle. CDR1 is MNHNS and CDR2 is SASEGT in the germline V gene. The chain's CDR3 is CASSAQRLASNQPQHF. The CDR3 region has the DNA TGTGCCAGCAGTGCCCAGCGCCTTGCGAGCAATCAGCCCCAGCATTTT.

The gene calls are TRBV10-1 and TRBJ2-1; 7 positions agree with TRBD2. The CDR3 contains 16 residues. CDR1 is WNHNN, CDR2 SYGVQD, per germline (reference sequence). The V and J ends lost 4 bases and 4 bases, in that order; junction bases with no gene match: 10. The CDR3 DNA reads TGCGCCAGCAGTGGGGGCCAGGGAGGGCCTTACAATGAGCAGTTCTTC. This encodes CASSGGQGGPYNEQFF.

The genes are TRBV7-3 and TRBJ2-7; D possibly corresponds to TRBD2 (6 bases). The V end was cut by 5 bases, the J end by 0 bases, with 14 bases between. CDR3 size: 15 residues. From germline, CDR1 is SGHTA and CDR2 FQGTGA. CDR3 nucleotides: TGTGCCAGCAGCGCGGGGCCGACTAGCTCCTACGAGCAGTACTTC. It specifies CASSAGPTSSYEQYF.

The rearrangement joins TRBV2 to TRBJ1-1, with D uncertain. The CDR3 consists of 13 residues. The V end lost 7 bases, the J end lost 2 bases, and 11 bases lay between the germline ends. Germline V gives CDR1 SNHLY, CDR2 FYNNEI. The CDR3 sequence is CASMREINTEAFF. The CDR3 DNA follows: TGTGCCAGCATGCGGGAGATAAACACTGAAGCTTTCTTT.

The V and J genes are TRBV28 and TRBJ1-4; D perhaps matches TRBD1 (6 bases). The CDR3 contains 18 residues. Germline V gives CDR1 MDHEN, CDR2 SYDVKM. V lost 2 bases and J lost 0, with 16 bases in between. CDR3 sequence (DNA): TGTGCCAGCAGTTTAATTACCCCTTGGACAGCAACTAATGAAAAACTGTTTTTT. Protein sequence: CASSLITPWTATNEKLFF.

This sequence joins TRBV7-3 and TRBJ2-3; TRBD2 is a possible D gene (5 bases). Germline values: CDR1 SGHTA, CDR2 FQGTGA. The CDR3 has 14 residues. V dropped 0 bases and J dropped 5 bases, with 9 bases sitting between them. The CDR3 nucleotides read TGTGCCAGCAGCTTAACGCCAAGCGGAGATACGCAGTATTTT. As protein: CASSLTPSGDTQYF.

The CDR3 nucleotides are TGCGCCAGCAGCCAAGATAGGGGCACTGAAGCTTTCTTT. Translated, it gives CASSQDRGTEAFF. The chain links TRBV4-3 to TRBJ1-1; D might be TRBD1 (5 bases). Germline V gene sequence: CDR1 LGHNA, CDR2 YSLEER. This CDR3 comprises 13 residues. The V end lost 0 bases, the J end lost 4 bases, and 6 bases lay between the germline ends.

This chain connects TRBV6-5 to TRBJ2-7; possible D gene TRBD1, 6 bases. This CDR3 is 15 amino acids long. CDR1 is MNHEY and CDR2 is SVGAGI in the germline V gene. Deletions cut 2 bases from V and 4 bases from J, with 15 bases between. CDR3 DNA sequence: TGTGCCAGCAGTTACGCAACGGGACACCCATACGAGCAGTACTTC. Its protein product is CASSYATGHPYEQYF.

V is TRBV11-2 and J is TRBJ2-3; TRBD2 might be the D (6 bases). The V and J ends lost 2 bases and 4 bases respectively, with 10 bases between them. This CDR3 has 14 residues. Germline assignment: CDR1 SGHAT and CDR2 FQNNGV. This CDR3 reads CASSLPSGSDTQYF. CDR3 bases: TGTGCCAGCAGCTTACCCAGCGGGTCAGATACGCAGTATTTT.

The chain is built from TRBV6-2 or TRBV6-3 and TRBJ2-7, with 8 bases matching TRBD1. Trimming removed 4 bases from V and 3 bases from J; junction bases left unmatched: 8. Germline V gene lookup returns CDR1 MNHEY and CDR2 SVGEGT. This CDR3 has 15 residues. CDR3 sequence: CASSSRGGQGYEQYF. The CDR3 DNA is TGTGCCAGCAGTTCGAGGGGAGGACAGGGCTACGAGCAGTACTTC.

Points on this clone: The junction shows a germline mismatch at one end, possibly a read error. The chain links TRBV5-1 to TRBJ1-2; 7 nucleotides match TRBD1. CDR1 and CDR2 (germline): SGHRS, YFSETQ. The CDR3 has 15 amino acids. The CDR3 DNA sequence: TGTGCCAGCAGCCGACAGGGCTCGGGCCTCTATGGCTACACCTTC. Translated: CASSRQGSGLYGYTF.

The chain links TRBV29-1 to TRBJ1-1; maybe TRBD1 (5 bases). This CDR3 comprises 15 residues. Germline loops: CDR1 SQVTM, CDR2 ANQGSEA. The CDR3 protein is CSAQGSFVLNTEAFF. The CDR3 DNA sequence: TGCAGTGCCCAGGGATCCTTCGTCTTGAACACTGAAGCTTTCTTT.

J is TRBJ1-1 and V is TRBV2, with a possible D match to TRBD1 (5 bases). CDR1 is SNHLY and CDR2 is FYNNEI in the germline V gene. Trimming left V 7 bases short and J 4 bases short, with 13 bases between. The CDR3 is 13 amino acids. The CDR3 DNA is TGTGCCAGCAACGACCAGGGTACCACTGAAGCTTTCTTT. This translates into CASNDQGTTEAFF.

V gene TRBV7-2 combines with J gene TRBJ1-2; D may be TRBD1 (5 bases). V lost 2 bases and J lost 3, with 10 bases in between. The CDR3 length is 14 residues. Germline V gene sequence: CDR1 SGHTA, CDR2 FQGNSA. In DNA form, the CDR3 reads TGTGCCAGCAGCTTAACTCGCAGGGACTATGGCTACACCTTC. Protein: CASSLTRRDYGYTF.

The chain links TRBV30 to TRBJ2-7, with D perhaps TRBD1 (5 bases). CDR1 is GTSNPN and CDR2 is SVGIG in the germline V gene (reference sequence). The CDR3 consists of 19 residues. Trimming removed 2 bases from V and 6 bases from J, with 32 bases in between. In DNA, the CDR3 is TGTGCCTGGAGTCGGTTAAGGACAATTCCAAGCCAGGGTTCCATCGAGCAGTACTTC. Its translation: CAWSRLRTIPSQGSIEQYF.

This clone was recorded only once. V and J are TRBV6-1 and TRBJ2-7, with TRBD2 identical over 10 bases. Germline lookup yields CDR1 MNHNS and CDR2 SASEGT. The CDR3 is made up of 16 amino acids. V was clipped by 2 bases and J by 3 bases; unmatched bases: 7. This CDR3 reads CASSERSGRAVYEQYV. The CDR3 DNA reads TGTGCCAGCAGTGAACGAAGCGGGAGGGCCGTCTACGAGCAGTACGTC.

The table lists this clone with a few counts. The chain carries TRBV2 and TRBJ2-7, with a weak D call TRBD1 (6 bases). The CDR3 totals 11 residues. Trimming removed 8 bases at V and 8 bases at J, with 13 bases between. Germline V lookup: CDR1 SNHLY, CDR2 FYNNEI. CDR3 coding DNA: TGTGCCAGCGAGACAGGAACAAAGCAGTACGTC. Translating gives CASETGTKQYV.

CDR3 sequence (DNA): TGTGCCAGCACTCCGGGACAGCCCAACTATGGCTACACCTTC. It is translated as CASTPGQPNYGYTF. This sequence joins TRBV28 and TRBJ1-2; TRBD1 aligns across 7 bases. CDR1 and CDR2 (germline): MDHEN, SYDVKM. This CDR3 is 14 amino acids long. V trimming: 7 bases; J trimming: 2 bases; junction bases outside the gene matches: 7.

The chain joins TRBV6-2 or TRBV6-3 to TRBJ1-6; possibly TRBD1 for D (6 bases). This CDR3 region has 14 residues. V dropped 6 bases and J dropped 10 bases, with 16 bases sitting between them. Germline lookup yields CDR1 MNHEY and CDR2 SVGEGT. This CDR3 reads CASSWTAATSPLHF. The CDR3 DNA reads TGTGCCAGCAGCTGGACAGCTGCAACATCACCCCTCCACTTT.